Listed below are T cell receptor beta chains from one sample, sequenced in a study of blood T cell repertoires in COVID-19. Repertoires were generated with immunoSEQ multiplex PCR, while TCRdb's copy carries only in-frame clones and drops some. This table holds roughly 38,000 clones, approximately 80% found once. Specimen: peripheral blood. The receptor set was obtained from a man aged 45-65 years with active COVID-19. CDR3s leave out the opening cysteine and the closing phenylalanine or tryptophan. The order of the fields is D gene, V gene, CDR3 protein. A D gene is named only where the DNA matches it firmly.

d_gene: TRBD1
v_gene: TRBV2
CDR3aa: ASSQRTGGEGQY

d_gene: TRBD2
v_gene: TRBV5-8
CDR3aa: ASSRSLTSGGDNEQF

d_gene: -
v_gene: TRBV10-3
CDR3aa: AISDGIPDTQY

d_gene: -
v_gene: TRBV7-8
CDR3aa: ASSLSTGPGELF

d_gene: -
v_gene: TRBV7-8
CDR3aa: ASSLGAYTGELF

d_gene: -
v_gene: TRBV9
CDR3aa: ASSVVPTSSYNSPLH

d_gene: -
v_gene: TRBV6-1
CDR3aa: ASSDSALLGGNTIY

d_gene: TRBD1
v_gene: TRBV2
CDR3aa: ASKNRDRPNTGELF

d_gene: TRBD2
v_gene: TRBV6-1
CDR3aa: ASSENIAGASYNEQF

d_gene: TRBD2
v_gene: TRBV5-5
CDR3aa: ASARGLAENTGELF

d_gene: TRBD1
v_gene: TRBV6-2/TRBV6-3
CDR3aa: ASSKNRDRQY

d_gene: -
v_gene: TRBV19
CDR3aa: ASSIDDGGDANQPQH

d_gene: TRBD1
v_gene: TRBV7-9
CDR3aa: ASSLIGTGVYGYT

d_gene: TRBD1
v_gene: TRBV6-2/TRBV6-3
CDR3aa: ASSYSGTGSSYEQY

d_gene: -
v_gene: TRBV6-2/TRBV6-3
CDR3aa: ASSYRLANTGELF

d_gene: -
v_gene: TRBV7-2
CDR3aa: ASSTWGKNTEAF

d_gene: -
v_gene: TRBV28
CDR3aa: ASSHDRGELF

d_gene: -
v_gene: TRBV15
CDR3aa: ATSRAYQGNEQF

d_gene: -
v_gene: TRBV11-2
CDR3aa: ASSFGGVNSPLH

d_gene: -
v_gene: TRBV27
CDR3aa: ASSLGSGDQPQH

d_gene: -
v_gene: TRBV20-1
CDR3aa: SASPGNQPQH

d_gene: -
v_gene: TRBV9
CDR3aa: ASSVGGSSYNSPLH

d_gene: -
v_gene: TRBV28
CDR3aa: ASSFITEAF

d_gene: TRBD1
v_gene: TRBV7-9
CDR3aa: ASSLGRGSYNEQF

d_gene: -
v_gene: TRBV6-5
CDR3aa: ASSSAGYDFTDTQY

d_gene: -
v_gene: TRBV28
CDR3aa: ASSFLPRGYEQY

d_gene: TRBD1
v_gene: TRBV6-5
CDR3aa: ASSSPGTAKNIQY

d_gene: -
v_gene: TRBV28
CDR3aa: ASSSPASWDNEQF

d_gene: TRBD1
v_gene: TRBV6-1
CDR3aa: ASSEEGTGEFYEQY

d_gene: -
v_gene: TRBV19
CDR3aa: ASSIVGAFSYEQY

d_gene: -
v_gene: TRBV27
CDR3aa: ASSPWTELNTEAF

d_gene: -
v_gene: TRBV13
CDR3aa: ASSFPAGSSTDTQY

d_gene: -
v_gene: TRBV2
CDR3aa: ASPGFNLTDTQY

d_gene: TRBD2
v_gene: TRBV19
CDR3aa: ASSTRDYREQF

d_gene: -
v_gene: TRBV7-9
CDR3aa: ASSLVTGRDTQY

d_gene: -
v_gene: TRBV3-1/TRBV3-2
CDR3aa: ASSPDGGQPQH

d_gene: -
v_gene: TRBV6-1
CDR3aa: ASSEQVGSGNTIY

d_gene: TRBD1
v_gene: TRBV9
CDR3aa: ASSPGQKNRGYT

d_gene: -
v_gene: TRBV27
CDR3aa: APFRREQF

d_gene: -
v_gene: TRBV5-1
CDR3aa: ASSSNRVRAETQY

d_gene: -
v_gene: TRBV6-5
CDR3aa: ASSYSGTLSYEQY

d_gene: -
v_gene: TRBV19
CDR3aa: ASRVGADTGELF

d_gene: -
v_gene: TRBV6-5
CDR3aa: ASSSYLGGAYNEQF

d_gene: TRBD1
v_gene: TRBV6-5
CDR3aa: ASTPGTGSYGYT

d_gene: -
v_gene: TRBV5-8
CDR3aa: ASSLAIGHLNTEAF

d_gene: TRBD1
v_gene: TRBV4-1
CDR3aa: ASSQRGQGYEKLF

d_gene: TRBD2
v_gene: TRBV9
CDR3aa: ASSVRGSAGGRAGELF

d_gene: -
v_gene: TRBV3-1/TRBV3-2
CDR3aa: ASSQGTGLGYT

d_gene: TRBD1
v_gene: TRBV15
CDR3aa: ATSRTRQGGKAF

d_gene: TRBD2
v_gene: TRBV27
CDR3aa: ASSFGQAGGFYNEQF